This T cell receptor beta chain comes out of a study of blood T cell repertoires in COVID-19. Trimming stripped 11 bases from V and 0 bases from J, with 18 bases between. The CDR3 covers 15 residues. Germline lookup yields CDR1 SNHLY and CDR2 FYNNEI. Here immunoSEQ multiplex PCR was the method, and the copy in TCRdb shows in-frame clones only, minus some. Among over 400,000 clones listed, about 85% were seen once. The chain has TRBV2 and TRBJ2-3, with D perhaps matching TRBD2 (5 bases). Source material: PBMCs or T cells enriched from blood (not recorded which). The sequence was obtained from a woman aged 60 to 75 who had recovered from COVID-19. CDR3 DNA sequence: TGTGCCGGGGTGTCATGGACTGTAAGCACAGATACGCAGTATTTT. This codes for CAGVSWTVSTDTQYF.